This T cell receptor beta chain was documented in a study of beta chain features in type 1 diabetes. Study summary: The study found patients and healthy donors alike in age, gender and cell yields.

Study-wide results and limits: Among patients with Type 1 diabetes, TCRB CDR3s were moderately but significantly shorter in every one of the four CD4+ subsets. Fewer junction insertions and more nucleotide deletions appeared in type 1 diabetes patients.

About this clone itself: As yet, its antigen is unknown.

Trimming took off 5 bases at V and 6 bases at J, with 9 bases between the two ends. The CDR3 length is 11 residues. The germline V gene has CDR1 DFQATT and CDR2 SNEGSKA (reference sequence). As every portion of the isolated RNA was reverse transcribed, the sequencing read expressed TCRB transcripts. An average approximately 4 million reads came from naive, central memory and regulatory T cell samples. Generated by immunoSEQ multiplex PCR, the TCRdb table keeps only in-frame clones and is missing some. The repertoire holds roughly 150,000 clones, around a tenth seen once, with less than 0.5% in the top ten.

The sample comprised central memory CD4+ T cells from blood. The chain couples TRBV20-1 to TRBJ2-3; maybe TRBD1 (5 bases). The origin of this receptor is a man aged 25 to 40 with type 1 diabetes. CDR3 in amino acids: CSAVTGDTQYF. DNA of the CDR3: TGCAGTGCTGTTACAGGCGATACGCAGTATTTT.